This entry lists 16 T cell receptor beta chains sequenced from one sample in a study of memory CD4+ T cells and cytomegalovirus serostatus. The repertoire was sequenced with immunoSEQ multiplex PCR; TCRdb's copy has only in-frame clones and lacks some. This table has 25,000 to 30,000 clones, around 75% appearing once. Single viable CD3+CD4+CD8-CD45RO+ cells were sorted as the memory CD4+ T cells. Sequenced: memory CD4+ T cells from blood. These receptor sequences come from an adult in good health and CMV-seronegative.

This clone has only a few counts. The rearrangement joins TRBV28 to TRBJ1-3; 7 nucleotides align to TRBD1. The ends lost 4 bases at V and 0 bases at J; junction bases unmatched: 3. The CDR3 has 15 amino acids. Germline assignment: CDR1 MDHEN and CDR2 SYDVKM. CDR3 in amino acids: CASSSGQYSGNTIYF. DNA of the CDR3: TGTGCCAGCAGTTCGGGACAGTACTCTGGAAACACCATATATTTT.

This rearrangement joins TRBV10-2 to TRBJ1-2; 9 positions agree with TRBD1. CDR1 and CDR2 from the germline V gene are WSHSY and SAAADI. V lost 10 bases, J lost 0 bases, and 3 bases stayed unmatched. This CDR3 has 13 residues. Written as DNA, the CDR3 is TGCGCCACCGGGACAGGGTCTAACTATGGCTACACCTTC. Translation: CATGTGSNYGYTF.

The V and J genes are TRBV19 and TRBJ2-5; D unresolved. CDR1 and CDR2 (germline): LNHDA, SQIVND (reference sequence). V gave up 6 bases and J gave up 6 bases, with 14 bases separating them. The CDR3 length is 13 residues. Here the CDR3 reads CASSIGLGQTQYF. DNA of the CDR3: TGTGCCAGTAGCATCGGCCTCGGGCAGACCCAGTACTTC.

The rearrangement links TRBV5-1 to TRBJ2-7; 9 bases are shared with TRBD1. V was pared by 3 bases and J by 2 bases, with 3 bases of the junction left unmatched. This CDR3 region has 14 residues. CDR1 is SGHRS and CDR2 is YFSETQ in the germline V gene. Written as DNA, the CDR3 is TGCGCCAGCAGCTCGCGACAGGGGGCCTACGAGCAGTACTTC. Translation gives CASSSRQGAYEQYF.

The chain carries TRBV6-1 and TRBJ2-3; D remains ambiguous. CDR1 is MNHNS and CDR2 is SASEGT in the germline V gene. V was cut by 6 bases and J by 4 bases, with 17 bases left in between. The CDR3 totals 15 residues. The CDR3 reads CASSGRAPLPDTQYF. The CDR3 DNA sequence: TGTGCCAGCAGCGGACGGGCCCCTTTACCAGATACGCAGTATTTT.

CDR3 sequence: CASGTNQGQSPKYF. The CDR3 coding sequence is TGTGCCAGCGGAACCAACCAGGGACAATCCCCGAAGTATTTT. V usage is TRBV7-2 and J usage is TRBJ2-3, with a tentative D call TRBD1 (6 bases). This CDR3 spans 14 amino acids. With 8 bases removed from V and 13 bases from J, the gap between germline ends came to 25 bases. CDR1 is SGHTA and CDR2 is FQGNSA in the germline V gene.

This clone was recorded a few times. The genes are TRBV27 and TRBJ1-5, with D possibly being TRBD1 (5 bases). CDR1 and CDR2 from the germline V gene are MNHEY and SMNVEV (reference sequence). This CDR3 has 16 amino acids. Trimming left V 2 bases short and J 2 bases short, with 13 bases between. The CDR3 region is CASSLVAGRRNQPQHF. For the CDR3, the DNA is TGTGCCAGCAGTTTAGTAGCAGGGCGTCGCAATCAGCCCCAGCATTTT.

V gene TRBV19 combines with J gene TRBJ2-1; D gene unclear. Germline CDR1 reads LNHDA; CDR2 reads SQIVND (reference sequence). This CDR3 is 15 amino acids long. The ends were cut back, 7 bases at V and 1 base at J, with 14 bases in the middle. CDR3 nucleotide sequence: TGTGCCAGTACCGATGGGCCGTGGTCCTACAATGAGCAGTTCTTC. Its translation: CASTDGPWSYNEQFF. The full variable domain, in which reference TRBV19 and TRBJ2-1 provide the parts outside the CDR3, is DGGITQSPKYLFRKEGQNVTLSCEQNLNHDAMYWYRQDPGQGLRLIYYSQIVNDFQKGDIAEGYSVSREKKESFPLTVTSAQKNPTAFYLCASTDGPWSYNEQFFGPGTRLTVL.

The V gene is TRBV18, the J gene TRBJ2-2; D is ambiguous. Per germline, CDR1 KGHSH and CDR2 LQKENI. This CDR3 has 15 residues. The ends were cut back, 3 bases at V and 6 bases at J, with 14 bases in the middle. The CDR3 DNA reads TGTGCCAGCTCACCTATGGACGGTTTGGCCGGGGAGCTGTTTTTT. Translating it yields CASSPMDGLAGELFF.

The gene calls are TRBV4-1 and TRBJ2-2, with D perhaps TRBD2 (5 bases). Germline assignment: CDR1 MGHRA and CDR2 YSYEKL. The CDR3 covers 17 residues. The ends were cut back, 0 bases at V and 3 bases at J, with 14 bases in the middle. The CDR3 loop is CASSQDPLGSYTGELFF. In DNA form, the CDR3 reads TGCGCCAGCAGCCAAGATCCACTAGGTTCTTACACCGGGGAGCTGTTTTTT.

The chain links TRBV7-9 to TRBJ2-3; either TRBD1 or TRBD2 may fit D (5 bases each). Germline V gene lookup returns CDR1 SEHNR and CDR2 FQNEAQ (reference sequence). The CDR3 runs 17 residues. The ends were cut back, 1 base at V and 3 bases at J, with 17 bases in the middle. The CDR3 nucleotides read TGTGCCAGCAGCTTAGGTCGGGGCAGAGCCGGGACAGATACGCAGTATTTT. This encodes CASSLGRGRAGTDTQYF.

This chain connects TRBV7-9 to TRBJ1-2; D unresolved. This CDR3 contains 12 residues. Trimming shortened V by 3 bases and J by 6 bases, and 8 bases separated the two germline ends. Germline values: CDR1 SEHNR, CDR2 FQNEAQ (reference sequence). The CDR3 is CASSLATDGYTF. CDR3 bases: TGTGCCAGCAGCTTGGCGACGGATGGCTACACCTTC.

The chain carries TRBV7-9 and TRBJ1-2; 9 bases map to TRBD1. With 2 bases clipped from V and 6 bases from J, the junction kept 7 bases outside the gene matches. The V gene's germline CDR1 is SEHNR and CDR2 FQNEAQ (reference sequence). The CDR3 length is 15 residues. The CDR3 sequence is CASSLTGGATNGYTF. The CDR3 bases are TGTGCCAGCAGCTTAACAGGGGGCGCTACTAATGGCTACACCTTC.

V is TRBV5-4 and J is TRBJ1-1, with D unclear. The CDR3 runs 11 residues. From germline, CDR1 is SGHNT and CDR2 YYREEE (reference sequence). V lost 0 bases and J lost 7, with 4 bases in between. The CDR3 bases are TGTGCCAGCAGCTTGGTTGGTGAAGCTTTCTTT. Amino acid sequence: CASSLVGEAFF.

The rearrangement joins TRBV6-1 to TRBJ1-5; D not certain. The germline CDR1 and CDR2 sequences are MNHNS and SASEGT. V was clipped by 6 bases and J by 1 base, with 13 bases between them. This CDR3 region has 15 residues. The CDR3, as DNA: TGTGCCAGCAGCGCCGGTGGTAGGAGCAATCAGCCCCAGCATTTT. This encodes CASSAGGRSNQPQHF.

The chain couples TRBV15 to TRBJ1-2; TRBD1 agrees at 9 bases. This CDR3 comprises 14 residues. J was trimmed by 6 bases and V by 3 bases; bases with no gene match: 5. Germline V gene data show CDR1 as LNHNV and CDR2 as YYDKDF (reference sequence). CDR3 coding DNA: TGTGCCACCAGCAGTACCGGGACAGGGAATGGCTACACCTTC. Translation: CATSSTGTGNGYTF.